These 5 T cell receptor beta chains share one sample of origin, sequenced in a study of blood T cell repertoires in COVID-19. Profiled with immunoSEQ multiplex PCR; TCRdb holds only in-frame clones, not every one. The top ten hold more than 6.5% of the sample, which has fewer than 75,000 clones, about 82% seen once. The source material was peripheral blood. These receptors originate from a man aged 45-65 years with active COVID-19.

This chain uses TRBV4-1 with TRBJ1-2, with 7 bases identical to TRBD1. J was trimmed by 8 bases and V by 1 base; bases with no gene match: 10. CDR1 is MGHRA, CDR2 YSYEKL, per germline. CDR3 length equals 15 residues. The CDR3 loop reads CASSQVGVQGGGYTF. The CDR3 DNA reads TGCGCCAGCAGCCAAGTCGGCGTGCAGGGGGGCGGCTACACCTTC.

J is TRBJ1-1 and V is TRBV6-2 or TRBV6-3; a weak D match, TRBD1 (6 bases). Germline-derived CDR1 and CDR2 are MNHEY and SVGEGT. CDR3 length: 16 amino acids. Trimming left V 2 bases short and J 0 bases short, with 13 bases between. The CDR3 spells CASSYPRGGLNTEAFF. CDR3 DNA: TGTGCCAGCAGTTACCCTAGGGGGGGACTGAACACTGAAGCTTTCTTT.

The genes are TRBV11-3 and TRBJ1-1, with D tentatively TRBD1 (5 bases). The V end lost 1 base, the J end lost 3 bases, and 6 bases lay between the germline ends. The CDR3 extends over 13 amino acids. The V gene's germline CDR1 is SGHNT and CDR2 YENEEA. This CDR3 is CASSLARDTEAFF. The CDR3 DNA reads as TGTGCCAGCAGCTTAGCCAGGGACACTGAAGCTTTCTTT.

Here the CDR3 reads CASRAGGPRNTGELFF. CDR3 DNA sequence: TGTGCCAGCAGAGCCGGGGGACCGCGGAACACCGGGGAGCTGTTTTTT. The chain carries TRBV2 and TRBJ2-2, with D perhaps TRBD2 (6 bases). The V gene lost 6 bases and the J gene lost 1 base, with 15 bases spanning the gap. Germline V gene lookup returns CDR1 SNHLY and CDR2 FYNNEI. This CDR3 comprises 16 residues.

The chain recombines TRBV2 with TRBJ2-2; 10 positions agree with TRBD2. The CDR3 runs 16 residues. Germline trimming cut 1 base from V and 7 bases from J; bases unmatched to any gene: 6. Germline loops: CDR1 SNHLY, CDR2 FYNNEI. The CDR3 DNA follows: TGTGCCAGCAGTGAAGATCCTAGCGGGAGCTACGGGGAGCTGTTTTTT. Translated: CASSEDPSGSYGELFF.